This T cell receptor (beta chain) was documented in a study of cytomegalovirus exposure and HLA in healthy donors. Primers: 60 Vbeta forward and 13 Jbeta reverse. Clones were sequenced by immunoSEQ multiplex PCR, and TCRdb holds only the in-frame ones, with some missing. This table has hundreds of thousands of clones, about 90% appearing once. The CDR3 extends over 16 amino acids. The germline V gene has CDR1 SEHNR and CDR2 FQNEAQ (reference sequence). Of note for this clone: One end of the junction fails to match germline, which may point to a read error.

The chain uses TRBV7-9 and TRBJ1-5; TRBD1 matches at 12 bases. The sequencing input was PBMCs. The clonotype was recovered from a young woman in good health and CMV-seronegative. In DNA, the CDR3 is TGTTCCAGCAGCTCAACCGGGACAGGGGGCGATCAGCCCCAGCATTTT. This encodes CSSSSTGTGGDQPQHF.